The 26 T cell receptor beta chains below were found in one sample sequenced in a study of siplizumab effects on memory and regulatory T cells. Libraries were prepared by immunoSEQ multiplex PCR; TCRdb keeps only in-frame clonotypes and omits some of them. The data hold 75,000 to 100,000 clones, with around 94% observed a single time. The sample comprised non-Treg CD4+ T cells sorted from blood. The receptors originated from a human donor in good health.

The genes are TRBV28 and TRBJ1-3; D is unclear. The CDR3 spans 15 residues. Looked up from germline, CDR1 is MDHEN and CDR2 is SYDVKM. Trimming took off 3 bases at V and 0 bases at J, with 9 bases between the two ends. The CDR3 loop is CASSFARYSGNTIYF. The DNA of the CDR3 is TGTGCCAGCAGTTTCGCGCGGTACTCTGGAAACACCATATATTTT.

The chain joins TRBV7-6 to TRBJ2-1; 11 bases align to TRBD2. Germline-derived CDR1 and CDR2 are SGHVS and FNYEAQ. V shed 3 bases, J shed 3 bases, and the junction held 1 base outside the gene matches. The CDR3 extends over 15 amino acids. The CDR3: CASSLTSGDYNEQFF. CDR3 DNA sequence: TGTGCCAGCAGCTTGACTAGCGGGGACTACAATGAGCAGTTCTTC.

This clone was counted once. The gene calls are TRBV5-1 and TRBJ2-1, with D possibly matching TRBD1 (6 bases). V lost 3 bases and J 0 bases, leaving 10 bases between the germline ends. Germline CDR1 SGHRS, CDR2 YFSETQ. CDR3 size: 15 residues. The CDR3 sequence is CASSSGRGSYNEQFF. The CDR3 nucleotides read TGCGCCAGCAGCTCAGGCAGGGGCTCCTACAATGAGCAGTTCTTC. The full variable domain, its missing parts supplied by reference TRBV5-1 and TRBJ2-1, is KAGVTQTPRYLIKTRGQQVTLSCSPISGHRSVSWYQQTPGQGLQFLFEYFSETQRNKGNFPGRFSGRQFSNSRSEMNVSTLELGDSALYLCASSSGRGSYNEQFFGPGTRLTVL.

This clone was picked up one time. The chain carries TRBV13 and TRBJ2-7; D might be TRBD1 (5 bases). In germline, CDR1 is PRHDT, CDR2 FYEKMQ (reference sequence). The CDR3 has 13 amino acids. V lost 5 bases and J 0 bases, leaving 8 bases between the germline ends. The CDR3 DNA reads TGTGCCAGCAGCAATGACAGCTCCTACGAGCAGTACTTC. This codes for CASSNDSSYEQYF.

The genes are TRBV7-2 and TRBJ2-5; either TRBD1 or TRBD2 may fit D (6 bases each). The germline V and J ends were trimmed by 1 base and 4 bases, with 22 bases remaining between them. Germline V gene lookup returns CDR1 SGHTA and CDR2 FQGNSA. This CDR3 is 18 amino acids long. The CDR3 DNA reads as TGTGCCAGCAGCTTAGAACGAGGGGGTATTATCGGGGGAGAGACCCAGTACTTC. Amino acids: CASSLERGGIIGGETQYF.

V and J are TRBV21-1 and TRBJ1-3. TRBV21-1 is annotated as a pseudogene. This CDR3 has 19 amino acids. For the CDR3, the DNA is TGTGCCAGCAGCAAAGGAGTCAAGGGAGCGGGCACCTCTGGAAACACCATATATTTT. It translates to CASSKGVKGAGTSGNTIYF.

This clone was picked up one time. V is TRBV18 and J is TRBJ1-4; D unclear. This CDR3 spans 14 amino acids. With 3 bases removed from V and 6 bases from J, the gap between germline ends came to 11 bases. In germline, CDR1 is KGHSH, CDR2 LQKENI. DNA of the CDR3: TGTGCCAGCTCACCCCTCCCGGGCCATGAAAAACTGTTTTTT. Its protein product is CASSPLPGHEKLFF. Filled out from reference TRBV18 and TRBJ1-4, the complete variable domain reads NAGVMQNPRHLVRRRGQEARLRCSPMKGHSHVYWYRQLPEEGLKFMVYLQKENIIDESGMPKERFSAEFPKEGPSILRIQQVVRGDSAAYFCASSPLPGHEKLFFGSGTQLSVL.

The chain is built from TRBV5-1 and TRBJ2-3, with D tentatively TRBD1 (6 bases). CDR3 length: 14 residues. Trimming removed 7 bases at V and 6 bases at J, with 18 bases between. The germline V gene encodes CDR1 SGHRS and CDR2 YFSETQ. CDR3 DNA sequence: TGCGCCAGCTACCCAGGGGCGAGATGGGATACGCAGTATTTT. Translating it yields CASYPGARWDTQYF. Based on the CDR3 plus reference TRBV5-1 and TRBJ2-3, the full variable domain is KAGVTQTPRYLIKTRGQQVTLSCSPISGHRSVSWYQQTPGQGLQFLFEYFSETQRNKGNFPGRFSGRQFSNSRSEMNVSTLELGDSALYLCASYPGARWDTQYFGPGTRLTVL.

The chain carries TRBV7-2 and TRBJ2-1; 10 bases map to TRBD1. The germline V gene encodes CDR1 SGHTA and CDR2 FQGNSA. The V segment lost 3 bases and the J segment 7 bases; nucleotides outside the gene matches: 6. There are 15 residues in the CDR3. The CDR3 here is CASSLRGQGPNEQFF. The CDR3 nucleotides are TGTGCCAGCAGCTTGAGGGGACAGGGGCCAAATGAGCAGTTCTTC.

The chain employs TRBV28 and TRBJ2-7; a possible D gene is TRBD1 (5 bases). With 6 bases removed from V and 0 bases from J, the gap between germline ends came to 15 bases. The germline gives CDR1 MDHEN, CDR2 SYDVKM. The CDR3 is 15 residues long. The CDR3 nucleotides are TGTGCCAGCAGCCCTGGGGCCTTAAGCTCCTACGAGCAGTACTTC. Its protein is CASSPGALSSYEQYF.

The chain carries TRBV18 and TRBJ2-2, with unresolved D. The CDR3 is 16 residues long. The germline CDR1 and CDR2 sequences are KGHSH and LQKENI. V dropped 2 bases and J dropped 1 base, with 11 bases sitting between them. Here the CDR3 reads CASSPDRSKNTGELFF. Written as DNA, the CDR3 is TGTGCCAGCTCACCAGACCGAAGTAAGAACACCGGGGAGCTGTTTTTT.

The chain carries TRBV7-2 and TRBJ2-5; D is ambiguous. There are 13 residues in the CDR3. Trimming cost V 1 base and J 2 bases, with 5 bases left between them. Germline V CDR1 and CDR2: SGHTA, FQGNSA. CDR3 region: CASSLGWQETQYF. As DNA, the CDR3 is TGTGCCAGCAGCTTAGGGTGGCAAGAGACCCAGTACTTC.

CDR3 region: CASSQRKGVTEAFF. CDR3 DNA: TGTGCCAGCAGCCAACGGAAGGGGGTCACTGAAGCTTTCTTT. The rearrangement uses TRBV28 and TRBJ1-1, with D possibly being TRBD1 (6 bases). V lost 6 bases, J lost 4 bases, and 15 bases lay in between. From germline, CDR1 is MDHEN and CDR2 SYDVKM. This CDR3 contains 14 residues.

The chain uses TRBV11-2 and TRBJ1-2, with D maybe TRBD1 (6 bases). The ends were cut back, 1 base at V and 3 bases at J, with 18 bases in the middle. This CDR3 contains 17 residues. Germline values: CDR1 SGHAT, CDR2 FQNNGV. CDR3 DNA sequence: TGTGCCAGCAGCTTAGGAAGGTGGGGGCGTGAGGACTATGGCTACACCTTC. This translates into CASSLGRWGREDYGYTF. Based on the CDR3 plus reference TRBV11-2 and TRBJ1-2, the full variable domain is EAGVAQSPRYKIIEKRQSVAFWCNPISGHATLYWYQQILGQGPKLLIQFQNNGVVDDSQLPKDRFSAERLKGVDSTLKIQPAKLEDSAVYLCASSLGRWGREDYGYTFGSGTRLTVV.

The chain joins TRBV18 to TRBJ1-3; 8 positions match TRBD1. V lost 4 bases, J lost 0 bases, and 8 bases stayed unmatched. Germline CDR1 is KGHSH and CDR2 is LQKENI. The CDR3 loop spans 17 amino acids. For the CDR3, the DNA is TGTGCCAGCTCACTCCGGGACAGGATAGCCTCTGGAAACACCATATATTTT. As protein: CASSLRDRIASGNTIYF.

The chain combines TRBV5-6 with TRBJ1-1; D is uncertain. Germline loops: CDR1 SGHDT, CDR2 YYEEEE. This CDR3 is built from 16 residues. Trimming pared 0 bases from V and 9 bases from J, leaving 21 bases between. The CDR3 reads CASSLVGSWLGSQAFF. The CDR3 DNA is TGTGCCAGCAGCTTGGTAGGGTCTTGGTTGGGGTCTCAAGCTTTCTTT.

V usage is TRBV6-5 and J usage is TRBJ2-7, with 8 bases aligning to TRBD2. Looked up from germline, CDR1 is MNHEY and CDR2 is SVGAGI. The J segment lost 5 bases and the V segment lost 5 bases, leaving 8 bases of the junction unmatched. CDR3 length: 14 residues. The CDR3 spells CASSRQRENNEQYF. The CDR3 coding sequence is TGTGCCAGCAGTCGACAGCGGGAGAACAACGAGCAGTACTTC.

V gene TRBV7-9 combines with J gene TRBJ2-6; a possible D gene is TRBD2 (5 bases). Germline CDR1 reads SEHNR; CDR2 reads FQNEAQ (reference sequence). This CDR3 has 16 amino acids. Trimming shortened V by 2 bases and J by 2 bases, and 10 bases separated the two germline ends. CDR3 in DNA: TGTGCCAGCAGCTTAACAACCGGGACTGGGGCCAACGTCCTGACTTTC. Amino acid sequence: CASSLTTGTGANVLTF.

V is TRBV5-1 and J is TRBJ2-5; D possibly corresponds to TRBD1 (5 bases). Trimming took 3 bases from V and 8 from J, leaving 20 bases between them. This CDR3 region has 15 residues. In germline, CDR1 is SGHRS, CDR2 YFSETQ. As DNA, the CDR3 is TGCGCCAGCAGCTCTACCGACAGTCTTCGCCCCACCCAGTACTTC. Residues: CASSSTDSLRPTQYF.

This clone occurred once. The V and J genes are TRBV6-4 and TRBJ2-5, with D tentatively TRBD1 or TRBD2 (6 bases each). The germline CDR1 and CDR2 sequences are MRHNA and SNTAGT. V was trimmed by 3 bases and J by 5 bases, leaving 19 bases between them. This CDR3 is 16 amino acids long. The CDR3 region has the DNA TGTGCCAGCAGTGAAGCCGGGGGCGTAGGGAGGGAGACCCAGTACTTC. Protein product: CASSEAGGVGRETQYF.

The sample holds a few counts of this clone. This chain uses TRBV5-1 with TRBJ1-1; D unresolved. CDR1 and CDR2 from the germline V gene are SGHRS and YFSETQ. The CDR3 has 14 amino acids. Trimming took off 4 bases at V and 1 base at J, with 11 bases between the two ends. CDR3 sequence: CASSLQEKNTEAFF. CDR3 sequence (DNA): TGCGCCAGCAGCCTGCAGGAGAAGAACACTGAAGCTTTCTTT.

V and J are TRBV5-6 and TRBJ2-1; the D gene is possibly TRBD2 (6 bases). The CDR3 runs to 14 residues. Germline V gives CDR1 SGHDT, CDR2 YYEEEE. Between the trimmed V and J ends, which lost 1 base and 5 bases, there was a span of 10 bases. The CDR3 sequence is CASSLLLANNEQFF. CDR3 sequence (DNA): TGTGCCAGCAGCTTGCTACTAGCAAACAATGAGCAGTTCTTC.

The CDR3, as DNA: TGTGCCAGCAGCTGGACCCTCACAGTGGGAGAGACCCAGTACTTC. It encodes CASSWTLTVGETQYF. This rearrangement joins TRBV5-5 to TRBJ2-5; D unresolved. The V end was cut by 3 bases, the J end by 4 bases, with 16 bases between. CDR3 length: 15 amino acids. The germline V gene has CDR1 SGHKS and CDR2 YYEKEE (reference sequence).

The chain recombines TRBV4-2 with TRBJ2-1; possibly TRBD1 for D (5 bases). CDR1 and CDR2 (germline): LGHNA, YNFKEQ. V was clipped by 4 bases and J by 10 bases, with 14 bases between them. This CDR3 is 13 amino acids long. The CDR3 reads CASSPGPSWEQFF. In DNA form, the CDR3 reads TGTGCCAGCAGCCCAGGGCCCTCCTGGGAGCAGTTCTTC.

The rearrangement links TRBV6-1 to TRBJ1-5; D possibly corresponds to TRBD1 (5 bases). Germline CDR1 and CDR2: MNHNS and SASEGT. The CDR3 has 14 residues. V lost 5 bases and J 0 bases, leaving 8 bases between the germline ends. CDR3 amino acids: CASSWGYSNQPQHF. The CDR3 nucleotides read TGTGCCAGCAGTTGGGGGTATAGCAATCAGCCCCAGCATTTT.

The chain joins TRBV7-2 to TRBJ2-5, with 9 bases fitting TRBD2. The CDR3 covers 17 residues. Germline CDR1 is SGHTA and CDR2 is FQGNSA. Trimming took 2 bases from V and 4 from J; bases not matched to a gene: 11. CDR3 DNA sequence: TGTGCCAGCAGCTTATTACCCGCGGGAGGGCCTAGAGAGACCCAGTACTTC. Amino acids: CASSLLPAGGPRETQYF.